In its sample, the clone carrying this T cell receptor beta chain was seen a few times. In TCRdb, the RT-PCR reads were re-called with MiXCR into one record per CDR3 protein. The table includes around 17,000 distinct CDR3 sequences, around a quarter detected once. This entry is derived from a study of patients and donors after allogeneic stem cell transplantation. This clonotype originated in a human donor who was either an allogeneic HSCT recipient or a stem cell or donor lymphocyte infusion donor (not recorded which). It is not recorded whose cells these are; they may come from a transplant donor. Input material: blood, either unsorted or a sorted T cell fraction (not recorded which).

The CDR3 is CSASSAPAASGNTIYF. The CDR3 coding sequence is TGCAGTGCTAGTTCGGCACCGGCGGCCTCTGGAAACACCATATATTTT. V is TRBV20-1 and J is TRBJ1-3; no clear D gene. The germline V gene encodes CDR1 DFQATT and CDR2 SNEGSKA (reference sequence). Trimming cost V 3 bases and J 0 bases, with 15 bases left between them. The CDR3 has 16 amino acids.